This passage covers 30 T cell receptor beta chains from one sample sequenced in a study of siplizumab effects on memory and regulatory T cells. Sequencing used immunoSEQ multiplex PCR; TCRdb keeps in-frame clones, though not all of them. The top ten clones hold roughly 0.15% of a sample with some 96,000 clones, 91% of them seen once. The sequencing input was CD4+ T cells sorted from blood. Every receptor here comes from a human donor in good health.

The chain joins TRBV27 to TRBJ2-6; D remains unclear. V lost 0 bases and J lost 0, with 12 bases in between. There are 18 residues in the CDR3. From germline, CDR1 is MNHEY and CDR2 SMNVEV (reference sequence). The CDR3 DNA reads TGTGCCAGCAGTTTATCGATGACCGGTAGCTCTGGGGCCAACGTCCTGACTTTC. It encodes CASSLSMTGSSGANVLTF.

The rearrangement uses TRBV7-2 and TRBJ1-3; no clear D. The V end was cut by 8 bases, the J end by 1 base, with 3 bases between. Germline V gene data show CDR1 as SGHTA and CDR2 as FQGNSA. The CDR3 is 11 amino acids. CDR3 bases: TGTGCCAGCGGGTCTGGAAACACCATATATTTT. It specifies CASGSGNTIYF.

In its sample, this clone was seen a few times. The J gene is TRBJ1-2, the V gene TRBV2; no firm D call. V was pared by 8 bases and J by 5 bases, with 12 bases between. Germline CDR1 is SNHLY and CDR2 is FYNNEI. CDR3 size: 12 residues. The CDR3 region is CASRDSDYGYTF. CDR3 DNA sequence: TGTGCCAGCCGCGACTCAGATTATGGCTACACCTTC.

The chain joins TRBV28 to TRBJ2-3; the match to TRBD2 covers 10 bases. The CDR3 spans 14 residues. Germline CDR1 reads MDHEN; CDR2 reads SYDVKM. V shed 6 bases and J 6 bases; nucleotides not matched to a gene: 6. This CDR3 is CASSIAGGSDTQYF. The DNA of the CDR3 is TGTGCCAGCAGCATAGCGGGGGGATCGGATACGCAGTATTTT.

The rearrangement uses TRBV9 and TRBJ1-2; D remains ambiguous. Germline CDR1 reads SGDLS; CDR2 reads YYNGEE. This CDR3 has 14 residues. V was pared by 7 bases and J by 8 bases, with 21 bases between. The CDR3 protein is CASCNDRSPGGYTF. The CDR3 DNA sequence: TGTGCCAGCTGTAATGACCGCTCACCAGGAGGCTACACCTTC. Together with reference TRBV9 and TRBJ1-2, the CDR3 gives the full variable domain: DSGVTQTPKHLITATGQRVTLRCSPRSGDLSVYWYQQSLDQGLQFLIQYYNGEERAKGNILERFSAQQFPDLHSELNLSSLELGDSALYFCASCNDRSPGGYTFGSGTRLTVV.

The genes are TRBV7-9 and TRBJ2-3, with TRBD2 matching over 8 bases. Germline-derived CDR1 and CDR2 are SEHNR and FQNEAQ (reference sequence). Losses at the gene ends were 5 bases for V and 1 base for J; bases not matched to a gene: 11. The CDR3 totals 17 residues. The CDR3 reads CASSQGLGTVGTDTQYF. CDR3 DNA sequence: TGTGCCAGCAGCCAGGGACTAGGGACTGTGGGCACAGATACGCAGTATTTT.

This rearrangement joins TRBV28 to TRBJ2-6; D is perhaps TRBD1 (6 bases). This CDR3 is built from 14 residues. V was clipped by 7 bases and J by 2 bases, with 9 bases between them. Germline-derived CDR1 and CDR2 are MDHEN and SYDVKM. DNA of the CDR3: TGTGCCAGCAAGAGGGACACTGGGGCCAACGTCCTGACTTTC. It translates to CASKRDTGANVLTF. Based on the CDR3 plus reference TRBV28 and TRBJ2-6, the full variable domain is DVKVTQSSRYLVKRTGEKVFLECVQDMDHENMFWYRQDPGLGLRLIYFSYDVKMKEKGDIPEGYSVSREKKERFSLILESASTNQTSMYLCASKRDTGANVLTFGAGSRLTVL.

This clone was found once. J is TRBJ2-1 and V is TRBV27, with 10 positions matching TRBD2. The trim removed 6 bases at V and 5 bases at J, leaving 7 bases unmatched. Germline CDR1 and CDR2: MNHEY and SMNVEV (reference sequence). This CDR3 contains 15 residues. The CDR3 DNA follows: TGTGCCAGCAGACAAAAGCGGGGGGGGAACAATGAGCAGTTCTTC. It is translated as CASRQKRGGNNEQFF.

This chain uses TRBV6-5 with TRBJ2-5; unclear D gene. Trimming took off 4 bases at V and 3 bases at J, with 9 bases between the two ends. Germline-derived CDR1 and CDR2 are MNHEY and SVGAGI. The CDR3 is 13 amino acids. CDR3 region: CASSFRSEETQYF. The CDR3 nucleotides read TGTGCCAGCAGTTTTAGGTCCGAAGAGACCCAGTACTTC.

CDR3 sequence reads: CASSPRYDGQVDKKLFF. As DNA, the CDR3 is TGTGCCAGCAGCCCCCGATACGACGGACAGGTAGACAAGAAACTGTTTTTT. The gene calls are TRBV7-9 and TRBJ1-4, with TRBD1 matching 7 bases. The CDR3 runs 17 residues. The junction had 20 bases not matched to a gene; V was cut back by 5 bases and J by 11 bases. Germline V gene sequence: CDR1 SEHNR, CDR2 FQNEAQ (reference sequence). Drawing the rest from reference TRBV7-9 and TRBJ1-4, the complete variable domain is DTGVSQNPRHKITKRGQNVTFRCDPISEHNRLYWYRQTLGQGPEFLTYFQNEAQLEKSRLLSDRFSAERPKGSFSTLEIQRTEQGDSAMYLCASSPRYDGQVDKKLFFGSGTQLSVL.

The J gene is TRBJ2-1, the V gene TRBV9; TRBD2 matches at 9 bases. J was trimmed by 9 bases and V by 3 bases; bases with no gene match: 7. CDR3 length: 14 residues. Germline CDR1 and CDR2: SGDLS and YYNGEE. This CDR3 reads CASSAGLASGEQFF. The CDR3 region has the DNA TGTGCCAGCAGCGCCGGACTAGCGAGCGGTGAGCAGTTCTTC.

This chain uses TRBV6-1 with TRBJ2-7; 10 bases agree with TRBD2. The trim removed 5 bases at V and 0 bases at J, leaving 4 bases unmatched. The CDR3 totals 15 residues. Looked up from germline, CDR1 is MNHNS and CDR2 is SASEGT. In nucleotides, the CDR3 is TGTGCCAGCAGTAGTAGCGGGGGGAGCTCCTACGAGCAGTACTTC. It translates to CASSSSGGSSYEQYF.

The chain carries TRBV5-1 and TRBJ1-1; no definite D call. Germline V CDR1 and CDR2: SGHRS, YFSETQ. This CDR3 has 14 residues. Between the trimmed V and J ends, which lost 1 base and 4 bases, there was a span of 11 bases. CDR3 DNA: TGCGCCAGCAGCTTGAGGACGGAGCCCACTGAAGCTTTCTTT. Protein: CASSLRTEPTEAFF.

This sequence joins TRBV4-1 and TRBJ1-5, with D perhaps TRBD1 (6 bases). Between the trimmed V and J ends, which lost 4 bases and 3 bases, there was a span of 13 bases. Germline assignment: CDR1 MGHRA and CDR2 YSYEKL. This CDR3 comprises 15 residues. The CDR3 DNA reads as TGCGCCAGCAGCCGCCCTGACAGGATCAATCAGCCCCAGCATTTT. It encodes CASSRPDRINQPQHF.

The V call is TRBV7-9, the J call TRBJ1-6, with TRBD1 matching 9 bases. V was pared by 5 bases and J by 9 bases, with 5 bases of the junction left unmatched. This CDR3 comprises 14 residues. From germline, CDR1 is SEHNR and CDR2 FQNEAQ (reference sequence). As DNA, the CDR3 is TGTGCCAGCAGCCCCGGGACAGGGAGTTCACCCCTCCACTTT. It specifies CASSPGTGSSPLHF.

The V and J genes are TRBV7-9 and TRBJ1-1, with D perhaps matching TRBD1 (6 bases). Germline CDR1 SEHNR, CDR2 FQNEAQ (reference sequence). V was shortened by 5 bases and J by 7 bases, with 17 bases between the two germline ends. The CDR3 totals 14 residues. The CDR3, as DNA: TGTGCCAGCAGCCCCTCGGAGGGCAGGGGTGAAGCTTTCTTT. It translates to CASSPSEGRGEAFF.

The gene calls are TRBV7-2 and TRBJ2-1, with D hard to call. The CDR3 length is 12 residues. Between the trimmed V and J ends, which lost 3 bases and 3 bases, there was a span of 3 bases. Germline loops: CDR1 SGHTA, CDR2 FQGNSA. CDR3: CASSFGYNEQFF. DNA of the CDR3: TGTGCCAGCAGCTTTGGCTACAATGAGCAGTTCTTC.

The chain employs TRBV9 and TRBJ1-3; TRBD1 might be the D (6 bases). Per germline, CDR1 SGDLS and CDR2 YYNGEE. The CDR3 runs to 15 residues. Trimming shortened V by 0 bases and J by 4 bases, and 11 bases separated the two germline ends. DNA for the CDR3: TGTGCCAGCAGCGTAGAAAGACAGGAGGGAAACACCATATATTTT. The encoded protein is CASSVERQEGNTIYF. The variable domain in full, completed from reference TRBV9 and TRBJ1-3, reads DSGVTQTPKHLITATGQRVTLRCSPRSGDLSVYWYQQSLDQGLQFLIQYYNGEERAKGNILERFSAQQFPDLHSELNLSSLELGDSALYFCASSVERQEGNTIYFGEGSWLTVV.

This chain joins TRBV4-2 and TRBJ1-4, with 11 nucleotides matching TRBD1. CDR3 size: 15 residues. The germline V gene has CDR1 LGHNA and CDR2 YNFKEQ. J lost 10 bases, V lost 1 base, and 5 bases had no gene match. In DNA, the CDR3 is TGTGCCAGCAGCCAAGGAGGACAGGGGGCATTAAAACTGTTTTTT. Its protein is CASSQGGQGALKLFF.

The V call is TRBV6-1, the J call TRBJ1-2; no firm D call. V gave up 10 bases and J gave up 6 bases, with 9 bases separating them. The CDR3 has 10 residues. From germline, CDR1 is MNHNS and CDR2 SASEGT. The CDR3 sequence is CATASDGYTF. Written as DNA, the CDR3 is TGTGCCACTGCGTCCGATGGCTACACCTTC.

The chain uses TRBV7-6 and TRBJ2-1; D is perhaps TRBD1 (6 bases). CDR3 length: 15 amino acids. CDR1 and CDR2 from the germline V gene are SGHVS and FNYEAQ. Trimming left V 4 bases short and J 6 bases short, with 16 bases between. CDR3 nucleotides: TGTGCCAGCAGCTCCGGACAGCCGGGATTCAATGAGCAGTTCTTC. The encoded protein is CASSSGQPGFNEQFF.

This chain links TRBV19 with TRBJ1-6, with TRBD1 identical over 7 bases. Trimming took 1 base from V and 8 from J; bases not matched to a gene: 5. This CDR3 comprises 15 residues. CDR1 is LNHDA, CDR2 SQIVND, per germline (reference sequence). The CDR3 protein is CASSIGDRLHSPLHF. The CDR3 DNA is TGTGCCAGTAGTATAGGGGACAGACTGCATTCACCCCTCCACTTT.

The J gene is TRBJ2-2, the V gene TRBV6-1; D call uncertain. Trimming took off 6 bases at V and 6 bases at J, with 14 bases between the two ends. CDR3 length: 14 residues. Germline CDR1 is MNHNS and CDR2 is SASEGT. This CDR3 is CASSRWDGSGELFF. For the CDR3, the DNA is TGTGCCAGCAGCCGCTGGGATGGATCCGGGGAGCTGTTTTTT.

This chain connects TRBV5-4 to TRBJ1-1, with TRBD1 identical over 10 bases. Germline CDR1 reads SGHNT; CDR2 reads YYREEE (reference sequence). Trimming removed 4 bases from V and 5 bases from J; junction bases left unmatched: 8. The CDR3 runs 15 residues. CDR3 residues: CASSLDPGQGTEAFF. The CDR3 DNA sequence: TGTGCCAGCAGCCTCGACCCGGGACAGGGGACTGAAGCTTTCTTT.

This chain uses TRBV7-3 with TRBJ1-2; 8 bases fit TRBD1. Germline CDR1 and CDR2: SGHTA and FQGTGA. J lost 8 bases, V lost 0 bases, and 5 bases had no gene match. This CDR3 is 14 amino acids long. In DNA form, the CDR3 reads TGTGCCAGCAGCTTAACGGACAGGGCGTTCGGCTACACCTTC. Encoded protein: CASSLTDRAFGYTF.

Comment on this clone: The same CDR3 is also encoded by other DNA sequences in this sample. The V call is TRBV4-1, the J call TRBJ2-2; tentative D call: TRBD2 (6 bases). CDR1 and CDR2 (germline): MGHRA, YSYEKL. The CDR3 totals 13 residues. V dropped 1 base and J dropped 8 bases, with 8 bases sitting between them. CDR3 nucleotide sequence: TGCGCCAGCAGCCAAGCGGGGGTTGGGGAGCTGTTTTTT. It yields the protein CASSQAGVGELFF.

This clone came up once. The chain carries TRBV6-7 and TRBJ1-2; perhaps TRBD1 as D (5 bases). TRBV6-7 is an ORF; its function is uncertain. The CDR3 is 11 residues long. Trimming took off 6 bases at V and 9 bases at J, with 11 bases between the two ends. The CDR3 DNA follows: TGTGCCAGCAGATCAGGGATTCGCTACACCTTC. Its translation: CASRSGIRYTF.

The rearrangement links TRBV11-1 to TRBJ1-2; D may be TRBD1 (6 bases). CDR3 size: 16 residues. Trimming stripped 0 bases from V and 3 bases from J, with 14 bases between. Germline CDR1 reads SGHAT; CDR2 reads FQDESV (reference sequence). CDR3: CASSLAPAGEDYGYTF. In nucleotides, the CDR3 is TGTGCCAGCAGCTTAGCGCCGGCAGGGGAGGACTATGGCTACACCTTC.

There are a few counts of this clone. This chain joins TRBV9 and TRBJ1-1; a weak D match, TRBD1 (5 bases). This CDR3 is built from 15 residues. The germline CDR1 and CDR2 sequences are SGDLS and YYNGEE. Trimming left V 4 bases short and J 0 bases short, with 13 bases between. The CDR3 loop reads CASSFRDGMNTEAFF. DNA for the CDR3: TGTGCCAGCAGCTTTAGGGACGGGATGAACACTGAAGCTTTCTTT.

This chain connects TRBV2 to TRBJ2-5, with 11 bases matching TRBD2. CDR1 and CDR2 from the germline V gene are SNHLY and FYNNEI. This CDR3 is 15 amino acids long. The V segment lost 7 bases and the J segment 1 base; nucleotides outside the gene matches: 5. The CDR3 DNA reads TGTGCCAGCACCCGGACTAGCGGGTCCCAAGAGACCCAGTACTTC. Protein sequence: CASTRTSGSQETQYF.